This T cell receptor (beta chain) was found in a study of beta chain features in type 1 diabetes. About the study: Across every sample, around 98 million sorted cells were examined in total.

Notes on the study in general: All four CD4+ subsets of Type 1 diabetes patients contained TCRB CDR3s that were moderately but significantly shorter.

cDNA synthesis used the whole RNA isolate, giving expressed TCRB sequences. Profiling relied on immunoSEQ multiplex PCR, and the TCRdb table lists in-frame clones only, not all of them. The sample holds 200,000 to 300,000 clones, roughly 22% seen once. With V trimmed by 2 bases and J by 6 bases, 2 bases remained unmatched. The CDR3 extends over 14 amino acids. Germline loops: CDR1 SGHNT, CDR2 YYREEE (reference sequence). Comments on this clone: Its antigen is currently unknown.

Sequences were obtained from naive CD4+ T cells from blood. The chain is built from TRBV5-4 and TRBJ2-4; 10 positions match TRBD2. This receptor was taken from a woman between 35 and 50 years old with type 1 diabetes. The DNA for the CDR3 is TGTGCCAGCAGCTTAGCGGGGGGGCCAAACATTCAGTACTTC. It translates to CASSLAGGPNIQYF.